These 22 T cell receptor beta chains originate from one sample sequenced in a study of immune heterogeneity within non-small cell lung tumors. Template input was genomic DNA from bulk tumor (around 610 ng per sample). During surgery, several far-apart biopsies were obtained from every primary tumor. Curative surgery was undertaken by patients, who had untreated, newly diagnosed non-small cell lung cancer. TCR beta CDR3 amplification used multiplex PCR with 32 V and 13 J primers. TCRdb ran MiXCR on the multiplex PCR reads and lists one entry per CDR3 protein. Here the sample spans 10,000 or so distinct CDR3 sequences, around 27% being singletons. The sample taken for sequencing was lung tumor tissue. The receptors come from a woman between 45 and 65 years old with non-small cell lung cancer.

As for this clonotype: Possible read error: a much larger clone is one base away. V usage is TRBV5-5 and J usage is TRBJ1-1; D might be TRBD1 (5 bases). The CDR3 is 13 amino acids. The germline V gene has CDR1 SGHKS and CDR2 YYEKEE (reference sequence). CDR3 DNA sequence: TGTGCCAGCAGTGGGGGGGGGAACACTGAAGCTTTGTTT. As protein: CASSGGGNTEALF.

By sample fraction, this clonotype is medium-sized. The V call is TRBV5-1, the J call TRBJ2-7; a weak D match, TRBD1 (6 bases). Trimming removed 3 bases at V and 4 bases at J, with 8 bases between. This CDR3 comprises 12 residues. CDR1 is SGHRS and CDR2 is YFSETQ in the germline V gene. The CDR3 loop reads CASSSTGYEQYF. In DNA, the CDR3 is TGCGCCAGCAGCTCAACAGGGTACGAGCAGTACTTC. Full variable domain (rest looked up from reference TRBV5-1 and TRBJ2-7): KAGVTQTPRYLIKTRGQQVTLSCSPISGHRSVSWYQQTPGQGLQFLFEYFSETQRNKGNFPGRFSGRQFSNSRSEMNVSTLELGDSALYLCASSSTGYEQYFGPGTRLTVT.

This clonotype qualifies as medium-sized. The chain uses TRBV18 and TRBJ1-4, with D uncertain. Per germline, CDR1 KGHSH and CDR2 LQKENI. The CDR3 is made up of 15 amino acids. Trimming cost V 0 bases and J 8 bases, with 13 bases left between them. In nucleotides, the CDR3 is TGTGCCAGCTCACCACCATCTGGGTCGGGGGAAAAACTGTTTTTT. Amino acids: CASSPPSGSGEKLFF.

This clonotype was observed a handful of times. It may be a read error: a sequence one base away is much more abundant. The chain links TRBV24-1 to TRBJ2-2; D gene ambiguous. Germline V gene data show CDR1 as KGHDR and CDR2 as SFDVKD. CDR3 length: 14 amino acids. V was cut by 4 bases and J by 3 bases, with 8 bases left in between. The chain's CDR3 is CATSDEPDTGELFF. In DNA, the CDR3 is TGTGCCACCAGTGACGAACCGGACACCGGGGAGCTGTTTTTT.

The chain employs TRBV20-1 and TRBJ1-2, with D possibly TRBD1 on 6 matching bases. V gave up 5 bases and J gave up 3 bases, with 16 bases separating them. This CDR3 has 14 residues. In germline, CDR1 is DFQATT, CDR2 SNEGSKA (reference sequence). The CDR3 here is CSAPLAAGDYGYTF. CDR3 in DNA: TGCAGTGCTCCCCTAGCGGCAGGGGACTATGGCTACACCTTC.

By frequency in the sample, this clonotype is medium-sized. Here the CDR3 DNA reads TGTGCCAGCAGAAAGACACCGGCAACTAATGAAAAACTGTTTTTT. Amino acid sequence: CASRKTPATNEKLFF. The chain is built from TRBV28 and TRBJ1-4; no clear D gene. The germline CDR1 and CDR2 sequences are MDHEN and SYDVKM. Deletions cut 6 bases from V and 0 bases from J, with 11 bases between. This CDR3 has 15 amino acids.

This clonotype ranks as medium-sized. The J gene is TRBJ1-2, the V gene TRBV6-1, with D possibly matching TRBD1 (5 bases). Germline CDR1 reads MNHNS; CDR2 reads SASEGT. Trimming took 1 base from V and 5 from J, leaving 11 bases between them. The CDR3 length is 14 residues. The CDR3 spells CASSEVGGGYGYTF. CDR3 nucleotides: TGTGCCAGCAGTGAAGTGGGGGGAGGATATGGCTACACCTTC.

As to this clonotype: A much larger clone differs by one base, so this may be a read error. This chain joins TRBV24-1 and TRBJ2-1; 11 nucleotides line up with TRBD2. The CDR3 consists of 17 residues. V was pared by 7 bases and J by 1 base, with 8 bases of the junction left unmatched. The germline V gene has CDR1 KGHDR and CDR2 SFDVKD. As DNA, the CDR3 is TGTGCCACCAGCTCGACTAGCGGGGTGTATTCCTACAATGAGCAGTTCTTC. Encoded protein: CATSSTSGVYSYNEQFF.

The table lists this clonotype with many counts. The CDR3 region has the DNA TGTGCCAGCGCGATAGGGACAGGCTCATACGAGCAGTACTTC. Its translation: CASAIGTGSYEQYF. V gene TRBV18 combines with J gene TRBJ2-7; 8 bases agree with TRBD1. Unmatched junction bases numbered 10, after V lost 8 bases and J lost 4 bases. Germline V CDR1 and CDR2: KGHSH, LQKENI. The CDR3 extends over 14 amino acids.

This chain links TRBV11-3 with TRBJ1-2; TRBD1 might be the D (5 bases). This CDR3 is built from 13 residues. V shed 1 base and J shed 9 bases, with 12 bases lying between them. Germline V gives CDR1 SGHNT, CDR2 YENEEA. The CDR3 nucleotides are TGTGCCAGCAGCTTAGGATGGACAAAATGCTACACCTTC. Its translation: CASSLGWTKCYTF.

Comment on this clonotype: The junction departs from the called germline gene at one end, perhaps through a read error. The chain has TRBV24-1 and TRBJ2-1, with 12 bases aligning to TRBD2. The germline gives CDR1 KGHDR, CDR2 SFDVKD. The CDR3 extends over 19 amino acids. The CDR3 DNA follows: TGTCCCACCAGTGATGCCCGGACTGGACTAGCGGGAACTCTCAATGAGCAGTTCTTC. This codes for CPTSDARTGLAGTLNEQFF.

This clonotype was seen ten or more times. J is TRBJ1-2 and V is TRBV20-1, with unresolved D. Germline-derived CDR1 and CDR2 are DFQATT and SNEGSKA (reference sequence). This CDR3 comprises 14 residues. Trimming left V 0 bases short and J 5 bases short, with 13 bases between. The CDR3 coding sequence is TGCAGTGCTAGAGAGAACATGGGAGGATATGGCTACACCTTC. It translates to CSARENMGGYGYTF.

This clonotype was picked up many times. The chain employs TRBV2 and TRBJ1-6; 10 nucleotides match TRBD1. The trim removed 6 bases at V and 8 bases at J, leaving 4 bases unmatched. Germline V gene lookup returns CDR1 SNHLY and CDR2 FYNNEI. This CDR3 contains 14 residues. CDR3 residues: CASSVDRGHSPLHF. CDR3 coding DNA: TGTGCCAGCAGCGTAGACAGGGGGCATTCACCCCTCCACTTT. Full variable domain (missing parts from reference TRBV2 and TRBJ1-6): EPEVTQTPSHQVTQMGQEVILRCVPISNHLYFYWYRQILGQKVEFLVSFYNNEISEKSEIFDDQFSVERPDGSNFTLKIRSTKLEDSAMYFCASSVDRGHSPLHFGNGTRLTVT.

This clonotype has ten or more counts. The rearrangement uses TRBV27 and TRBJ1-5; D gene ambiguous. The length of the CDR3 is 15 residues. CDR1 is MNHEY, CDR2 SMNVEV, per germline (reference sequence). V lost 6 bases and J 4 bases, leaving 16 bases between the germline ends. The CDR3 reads CASRPGEVGNQPQHF. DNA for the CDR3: TGTGCCAGCAGGCCCGGCGAGGTAGGGAATCAGCCCCAGCATTTT.

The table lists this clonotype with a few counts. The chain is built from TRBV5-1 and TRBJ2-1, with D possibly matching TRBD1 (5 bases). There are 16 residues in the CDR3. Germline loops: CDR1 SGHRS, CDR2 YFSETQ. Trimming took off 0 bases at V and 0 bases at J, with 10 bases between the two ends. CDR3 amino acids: CASSLAQGLSYNEQFF. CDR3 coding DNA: TGCGCCAGCAGCTTGGCCCAGGGCCTCTCCTACAATGAGCAGTTCTTC.

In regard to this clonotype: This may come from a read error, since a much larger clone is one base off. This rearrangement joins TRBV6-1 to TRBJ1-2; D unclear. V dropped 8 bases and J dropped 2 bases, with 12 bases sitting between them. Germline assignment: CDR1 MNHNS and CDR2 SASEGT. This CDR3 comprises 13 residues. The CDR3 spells CASVGKANYGYTF. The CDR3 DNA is TGTGCCAGCGTGGGAAAAGCCAACTATGGCTACACCTTC.

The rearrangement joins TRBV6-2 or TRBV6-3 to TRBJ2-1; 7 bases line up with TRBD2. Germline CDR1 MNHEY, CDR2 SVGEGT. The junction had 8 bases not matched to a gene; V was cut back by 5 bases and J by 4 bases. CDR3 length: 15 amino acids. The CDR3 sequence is CASSQQAGKYNEQFF. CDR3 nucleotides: TGTGCCAGCAGTCAACAAGCGGGGAAGTACAATGAGCAGTTCTTC.

CDR3 in DNA: TGTGCCATCAGTGAGTCGACAGGGGAACGCTATGGCTACACCTTC. This gives the protein CAISESTGERYGYTF. The chain combines TRBV10-3 with TRBJ1-2; 8 nucleotides match TRBD1. Losses at the gene ends were 0 bases for V and 4 bases for J; bases not matched to a gene: 4. Germline V gives CDR1 ENHRY, CDR2 SYGVKD. The CDR3 has 15 amino acids.

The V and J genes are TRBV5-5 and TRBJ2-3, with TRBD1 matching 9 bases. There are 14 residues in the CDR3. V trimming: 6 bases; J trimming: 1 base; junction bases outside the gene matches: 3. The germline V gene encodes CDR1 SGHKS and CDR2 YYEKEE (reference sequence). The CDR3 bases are TGTGCCAGCATCTGGGACAGGGGCACAGATACGCAGTATTTT. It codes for CASIWDRGTDTQYF.

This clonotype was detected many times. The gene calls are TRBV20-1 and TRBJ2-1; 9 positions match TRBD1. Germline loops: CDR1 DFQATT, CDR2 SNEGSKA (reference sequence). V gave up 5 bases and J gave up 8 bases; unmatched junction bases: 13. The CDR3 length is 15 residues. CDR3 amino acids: CSAFNPGQGLYEQFF. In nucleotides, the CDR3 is TGCAGTGCTTTTAATCCGGGACAGGGTCTTTATGAGCAGTTCTTC.

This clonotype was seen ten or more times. The CDR3 protein is CAISDAGPYSPLHF. In DNA, the CDR3 is TGTGCCATCAGTGACGCCGGGCCTTATTCACCCCTCCACTTT. The chain employs TRBV10-3 and TRBJ1-6, with unresolved D. V was trimmed by 3 bases and J by 8 bases, leaving 11 bases between them. This CDR3 spans 14 amino acids. CDR1 and CDR2 from the germline V gene are ENHRY and SYGVKD.

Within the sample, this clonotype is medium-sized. For the CDR3, the DNA is TGTGCCAGCAGCTCTTACCCTGAACAGGGGTGGAATTCACCCCTCCACTTT. Translated, it gives CASSSYPEQGWNSPLHF. The chain combines TRBV11-2 with TRBJ1-6; 7 bases match TRBD1. This CDR3 is built from 17 residues. The V segment lost 4 bases and the J segment 7 bases; nucleotides outside the gene matches: 13. Germline V lookup: CDR1 SGHAT, CDR2 FQNNGV.